Presented here are 5 T cell receptor beta chains from one specimen sequenced in a study of T-cell memory formation after mild COVID-19 (dated by TCRdb to about 2021). Library preparation employed 5' RACE. TCRdb shows the sequencer as Illumina NovaSeq 6000. TCRdb reprocessed the public reads (quality trimming at Q25 with fastp, clone calling with MiXCR) and kept in-frame beta chains. Merged by CDR3 protein, the rows form single entries marked with the most common genes and DNA. The table for this sample lists 350,000 or so distinct CDR3 sequences; less than 25% of them were counted only once. Together, the top ten hold around 23% of the sample. The sample consisted of PBMCs or a T cell subset sorted from them (not recorded which). The receptors were sampled from a man between 18 and 29 years old who had mild COVID-19 (a few samples of this study predate the infection). The sample titles of this study are shuffled in the database, so cell type and time point are left out; the donor was told from shared clones.

The chain links TRBV7-8 to TRBJ2-7, with 7 bases lining up with TRBD1. The CDR3 has 15 amino acids. Germline loops: CDR1 SGHVS, CDR2 FQNEAQ. With 4 bases clipped from V and 4 bases from J, the junction kept 10 bases outside the gene matches. Written as DNA, the CDR3 is TGTGCCAGCAGCTCGCGACCGGGACAGATTTACGAGCAGTACTTC. Amino acids: CASSSRPGQIYEQYF.

V gene TRBV5-5 combines with J gene TRBJ2-5, with D possibly matching TRBD2 (5 bases). The V end lost 1 base, the J end lost 4 bases, and 17 bases lay between the germline ends. CDR3 length: 16 amino acids. Germline V gene data show CDR1 as SGHKS and CDR2 as YYEKEE (reference sequence). Written as DNA, the CDR3 is TGTGCCAGCAGCTTGTCCCCGGGATACCGGCCAGAGACCCAGTACTTC. As protein: CASSLSPGYRPETQYF.

The V and J genes are TRBV28 and TRBJ2-7; D uncertain. From germline, CDR1 is MDHEN and CDR2 SYDVKM. With 6 bases removed from V and 2 bases from J, the gap between germline ends came to 14 bases. The CDR3 consists of 14 residues. CDR3 residues: CASSSDGRPYEQYV. CDR3 in DNA: TGTGCCAGCAGCTCTGACGGTCGGCCCTACGAGCAGTACGTC.

This chain connects TRBV4-1 to TRBJ2-1; 10 bases are a match to TRBD2. Germline assignment: CDR1 MGHRA and CDR2 YSYEKL. V was clipped by 0 bases and J by 9 bases; unmatched bases: 11. CDR3 length: 17 amino acids. CDR3: CASSQDWLAGAPGEQFF. The CDR3 nucleotides are TGCGCCAGCAGCCAAGATTGGCTAGCGGGGGCCCCCGGTGAGCAGTTCTTC.

This clonotype was seen more than once but under ten times. The genes are TRBV20-1 and TRBJ2-5; maybe TRBD2 (5 bases). CDR3 size: 12 residues. The V gene lost 3 bases and the J gene lost 10 bases, with 15 bases spanning the gap. Looked up from germline, CDR1 is DFQATT and CDR2 is SNEGSKA (reference sequence). As DNA, the CDR3 is TGCAGTGCTAGCCTCCTAGCCCATAGCCAGTACTTC. It codes for CSASLLAHSQYF.